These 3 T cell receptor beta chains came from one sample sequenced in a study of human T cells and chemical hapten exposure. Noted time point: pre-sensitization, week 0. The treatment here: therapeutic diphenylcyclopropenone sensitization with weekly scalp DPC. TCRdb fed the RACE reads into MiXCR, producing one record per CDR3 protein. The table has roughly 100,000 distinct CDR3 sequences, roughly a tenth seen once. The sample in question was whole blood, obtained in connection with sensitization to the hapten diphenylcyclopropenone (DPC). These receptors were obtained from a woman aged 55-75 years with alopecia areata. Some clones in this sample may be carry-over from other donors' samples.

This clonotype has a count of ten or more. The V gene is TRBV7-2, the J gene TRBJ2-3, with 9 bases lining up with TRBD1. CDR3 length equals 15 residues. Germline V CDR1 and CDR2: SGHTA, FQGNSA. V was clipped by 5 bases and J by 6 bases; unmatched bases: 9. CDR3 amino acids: CASSPLGTGSDTQYF. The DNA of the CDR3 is TGTGCCAGCAGCCCGTTGGGGACAGGGTCCGATACGCAGTATTTT.

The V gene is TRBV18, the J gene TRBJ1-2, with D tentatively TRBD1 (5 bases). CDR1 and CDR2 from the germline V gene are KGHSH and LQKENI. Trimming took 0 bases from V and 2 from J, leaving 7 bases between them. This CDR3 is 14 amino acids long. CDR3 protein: CASSPPKGNYGYTF. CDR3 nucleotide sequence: TGTGCCAGCTCACCACCGAAGGGGAACTATGGCTACACCTTC.

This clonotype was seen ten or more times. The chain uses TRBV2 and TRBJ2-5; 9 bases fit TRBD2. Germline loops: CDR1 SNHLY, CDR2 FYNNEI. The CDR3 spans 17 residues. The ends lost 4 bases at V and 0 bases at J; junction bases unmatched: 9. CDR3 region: CASSGLAGLQYQETQYF. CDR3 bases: TGTGCCAGCAGTGGGCTAGCGGGGTTACAGTACCAAGAGACCCAGTACTTC.